Listed below are T cell receptor beta chains from one sample, sequenced in a study of blood T cell repertoires in COVID-19. The assay was immunoSEQ multiplex PCR, and TCRdb's table has in-frame clones only and misses some. The sample contains more than 150,000 clones, approximately 87% of which appear only once. Material: peripheral blood. The receptors stem from a woman aged 18 to 35 who had recovered from COVID-19. CDR3s include the opening cysteine and the closing phenylalanine or tryptophan. Each record gives: CDR3 protein, CDR3 DNA, clone size, V gene, D gene, J gene. The D gene is left open where the match is weak. Size tells how often a clone was seen (once, few, many) or the class of an expanded clone, and some rows leave it out.

CASSVAGQSYEKLFF | TGTGCCAGCAGCGTAGCTGGACAAAGCTACGAAAAACTGTTTTTT | NA | TRBV9 | NA | TRBJ1-4
CSVRWGGEAQYF | TGCAGCGTTAGGTGGGGGGGAGAGGCCCAGTACTTC | NA | TRBV29-1 | TRBD2 | TRBJ2-5
CASSQESRANTGELFF | TGCGCCAGCAGCCAAGAGTCGCGGGCAAACACCGGGGAGCTGTTTTTT | NA | TRBV4-3 | NA | TRBJ2-2
CASSLRAGGPVGEQFF | TGCGCCAGCAGCCTGAGAGCGGGAGGGCCAGTTGGTGAGCAGTTCTTC | NA | TRBV4-1 | TRBD2 | TRBJ2-1
CASSRQAVSNTEAFF | TGTGCCAGCTCACGACAAGCCGTCTCGAACACTGAAGCTTTCTTT | NA | TRBV18 | NA | TRBJ1-1
CASSSGQGIDTQYF | TGCGCCAGCAGCTCGGGACAGGGGATAGATACGCAGTATTTT | NA | TRBV5-1 | TRBD1 | TRBJ2-3
CASSPDMNTEAFF | TGTGCCAGCTCACCGGACATGAACACTGAAGCTTTCTTT | NA | TRBV18 | NA | TRBJ1-1
CASSLAGHGASSGNTIYF | TGTGCCAGCAGCTTAGCGGGACACGGGGCTAGCTCTGGAAACACCATATATTTT | NA | TRBV7-2 | NA | TRBJ1-3
CASSLGRGGGSQETQYF | TGTGCCAGCAGCTTAGGGAGGGGCGGGGGGTCCCAAGAGACCCAGTACTTC | NA | TRBV11-2 | TRBD2 | TRBJ2-5
CASSPDSLNEQFF | TGTGCCAGCAGTCCGGACAGCCTCAATGAGCAGTTCTTC | NA | TRBV6-5 | NA | TRBJ2-1
CASRGQGKGETQYF | TGTGCCAGCAGGGGACAGGGAAAGGGCGAGACCCAGTACTTC | NA | TRBV2 | TRBD1 | TRBJ2-5
CASSPRGGQSDTQYF | TGTGCCAGCAGCCCGCGGGGGGGCCAGTCAGATACGCAGTATTTT | few | TRBV5-5 | TRBD2 | TRBJ2-3
CSVEGDRGKTQYF | TGCAGCGTTGAAGGGGACAGGGGGAAGACCCAGTACTTC | NA | TRBV29-1 | TRBD1 | TRBJ2-5